The T cell receptor (beta chain) described here comes from a study of shared clonotypes between healthy human individuals. Sequenced by immunoSEQ multiplex PCR; TCRdb stores in-frame clones only, minus some. The sample shows roughly 2.5 million clones, around nine tenths of them seen only once. CDR3 length: 13 residues. Germline assignment: CDR1 GTSNPN and CDR2 SVGIG (reference sequence). Sample: naive CD4+ T cells sorted from blood. Specified subset: CD45RA+ positively selected. The chain employs TRBV30 and TRBJ2-5; 8 bases agree with TRBD1. The J call could be wrong; TRBJ2-7 is a better fit for the DNA end. This TCR was recovered from a young man in good health. In DNA form, the CDR3 reads TGTGCCTGGAGTGTACCAGGGGGCCACGAGCAGTACTTC. Translating gives CAWSVPGGHEQYF.